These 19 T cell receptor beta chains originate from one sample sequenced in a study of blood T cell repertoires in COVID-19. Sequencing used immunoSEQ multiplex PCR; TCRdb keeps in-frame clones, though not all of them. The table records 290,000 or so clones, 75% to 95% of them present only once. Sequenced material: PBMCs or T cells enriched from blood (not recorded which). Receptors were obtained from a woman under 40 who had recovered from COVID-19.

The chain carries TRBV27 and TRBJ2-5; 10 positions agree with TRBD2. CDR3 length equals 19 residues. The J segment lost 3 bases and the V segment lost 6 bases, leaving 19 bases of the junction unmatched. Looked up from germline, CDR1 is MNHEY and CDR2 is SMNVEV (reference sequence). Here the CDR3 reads CASRGFGLAERVGKETQYF. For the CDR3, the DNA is TGTGCCAGCAGGGGATTCGGACTAGCGGAGAGAGTGGGGAAAGAGACCCAGTACTTC.

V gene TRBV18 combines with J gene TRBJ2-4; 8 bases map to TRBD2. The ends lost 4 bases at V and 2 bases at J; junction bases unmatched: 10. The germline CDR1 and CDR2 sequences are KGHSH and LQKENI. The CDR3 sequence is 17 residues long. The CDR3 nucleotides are TGTGCCAGCTCACAACAAGGGACTAGTGAATCCAAAAACATTCAGTACTTC. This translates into CASSQQGTSESKNIQYF.

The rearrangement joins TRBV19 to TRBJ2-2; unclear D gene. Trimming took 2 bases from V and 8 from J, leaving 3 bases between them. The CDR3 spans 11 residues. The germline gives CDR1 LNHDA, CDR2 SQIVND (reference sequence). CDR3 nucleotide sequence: TGTGCCAGTAGTATATCGGGGGAGCTGTTTTTT. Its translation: CASSISGELFF.

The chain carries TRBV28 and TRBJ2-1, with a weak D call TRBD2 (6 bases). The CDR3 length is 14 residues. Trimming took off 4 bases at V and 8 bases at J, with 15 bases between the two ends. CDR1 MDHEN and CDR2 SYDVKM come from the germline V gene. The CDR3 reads CASSSGANRDEQFF. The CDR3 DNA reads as TGTGCCAGCAGTTCGGGAGCAAATAGAGATGAGCAGTTCTTC.

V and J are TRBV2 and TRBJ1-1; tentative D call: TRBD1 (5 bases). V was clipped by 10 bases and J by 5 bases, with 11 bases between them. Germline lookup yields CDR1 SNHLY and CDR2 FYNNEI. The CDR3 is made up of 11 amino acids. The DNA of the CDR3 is TGTGCCACAGGGAGGGAAACTGAAGCTTTCTTT. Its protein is CATGRETEAFF.

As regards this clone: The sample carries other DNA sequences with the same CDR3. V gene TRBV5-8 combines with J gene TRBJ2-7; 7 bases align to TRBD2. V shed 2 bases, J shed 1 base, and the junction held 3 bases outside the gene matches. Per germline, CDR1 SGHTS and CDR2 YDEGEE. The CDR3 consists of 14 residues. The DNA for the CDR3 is TGTGCCAGCAGCTTACGCGGGAGATCCTACGAGCAGTACTTC. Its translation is CASSLRGRSYEQYF.

The CDR3 spells CASSFGRGNTEAFF. The DNA for the CDR3 is TGTGCCAGCAGTTTCGGCAGGGGGAACACTGAAGCTTTCTTT. The rearrangement uses TRBV28 and TRBJ1-1; D is possibly TRBD1 (6 bases). This CDR3 region has 14 residues. Germline values: CDR1 MDHEN, CDR2 SYDVKM. V gave up 3 bases and J gave up 1 base, with 9 bases separating them.

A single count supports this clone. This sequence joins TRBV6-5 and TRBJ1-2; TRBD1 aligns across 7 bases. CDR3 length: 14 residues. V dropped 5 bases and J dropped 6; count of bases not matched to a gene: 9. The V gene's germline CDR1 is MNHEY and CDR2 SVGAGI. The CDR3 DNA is TGTGCCAGCAGTCATTTACAGGGGAATCATGGCTACACCTTC. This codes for CASSHLQGNHGYTF.

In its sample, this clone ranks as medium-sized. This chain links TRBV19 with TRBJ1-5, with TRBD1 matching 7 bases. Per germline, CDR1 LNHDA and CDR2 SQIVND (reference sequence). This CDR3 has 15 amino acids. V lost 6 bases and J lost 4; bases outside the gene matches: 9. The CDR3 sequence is CASRTGSLSNQPQHF. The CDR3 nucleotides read TGTGCCAGTAGGACAGGGTCCTTGTCAAATCAGCCCCAGCATTTT.

DNA of the CDR3: TGTGCCAGCAGCTTGAGTCTAGCGGGACACAATGAGCAGTTCTTC. Encoded protein: CASSLSLAGHNEQFF. The chain combines TRBV5-5 with TRBJ2-1; TRBD2 agrees at 9 bases. V lost 1 base, J lost 5 bases, and 4 bases stayed unmatched. The CDR3 covers 15 residues. The germline V gene encodes CDR1 SGHKS and CDR2 YYEKEE (reference sequence).

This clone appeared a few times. The CDR3 region has the DNA TGTGCCAGCAGCTTAAGAGGAGGGAGTGGGTTGAGCGAGCAGTTCTTC. Translated: CASSLRGGSGLSEQFF. The chain combines TRBV7-2 with TRBJ2-1, with D maybe TRBD2 (6 bases). This CDR3 spans 16 amino acids. Germline values: CDR1 SGHTA, CDR2 FQGNSA. V was trimmed by 2 bases and J by 10 bases, leaving 21 bases between them.

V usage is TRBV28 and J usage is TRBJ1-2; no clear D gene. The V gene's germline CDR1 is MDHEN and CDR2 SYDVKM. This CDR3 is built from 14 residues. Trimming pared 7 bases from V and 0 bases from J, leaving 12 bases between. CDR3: CASIARLANYGYTF. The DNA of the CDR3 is TGTGCCAGCATAGCAAGGTTAGCTAACTATGGCTACACCTTC.

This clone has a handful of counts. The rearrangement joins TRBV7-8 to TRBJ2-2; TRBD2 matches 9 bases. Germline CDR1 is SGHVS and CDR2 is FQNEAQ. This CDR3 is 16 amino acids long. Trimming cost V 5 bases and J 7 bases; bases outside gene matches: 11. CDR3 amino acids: CASSPLGAGGVGELFF. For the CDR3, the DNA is TGTGCCAGCAGCCCCCTGGGAGCGGGAGGAGTCGGGGAGCTGTTTTTT.

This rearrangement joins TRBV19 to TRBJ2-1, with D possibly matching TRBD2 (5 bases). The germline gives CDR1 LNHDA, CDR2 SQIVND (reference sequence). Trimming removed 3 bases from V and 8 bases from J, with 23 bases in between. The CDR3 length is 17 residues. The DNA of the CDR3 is TGTGCCAGTAGTATCGGAGGCAGTTCGGGATTTGCGGATGAGCAGTTCTTC. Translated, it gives CASSIGGSSGFADEQFF.

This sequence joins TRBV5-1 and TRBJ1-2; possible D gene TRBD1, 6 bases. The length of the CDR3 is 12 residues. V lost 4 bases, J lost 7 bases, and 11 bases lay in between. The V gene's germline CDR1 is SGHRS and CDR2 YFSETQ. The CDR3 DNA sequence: TGCGCCAGCAGCCCTGACAGGTCTGGCTACACCTTC. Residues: CASSPDRSGYTF.

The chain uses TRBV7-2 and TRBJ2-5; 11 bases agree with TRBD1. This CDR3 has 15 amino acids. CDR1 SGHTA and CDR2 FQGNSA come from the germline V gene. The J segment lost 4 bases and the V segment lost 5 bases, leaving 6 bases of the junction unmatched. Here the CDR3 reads CASSLGQGARETQYF. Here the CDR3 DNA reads TGTGCCAGCAGCCTCGGACAGGGGGCCCGAGAGACCCAGTACTTC.

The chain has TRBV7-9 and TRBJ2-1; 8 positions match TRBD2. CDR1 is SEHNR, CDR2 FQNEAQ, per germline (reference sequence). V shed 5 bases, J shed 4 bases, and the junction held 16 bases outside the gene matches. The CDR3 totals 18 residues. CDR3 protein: CASSRPPKELADYNEQFF. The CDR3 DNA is TGTGCCAGCAGCCGCCCCCCCAAGGAACTAGCGGATTACAATGAGCAGTTCTTC.

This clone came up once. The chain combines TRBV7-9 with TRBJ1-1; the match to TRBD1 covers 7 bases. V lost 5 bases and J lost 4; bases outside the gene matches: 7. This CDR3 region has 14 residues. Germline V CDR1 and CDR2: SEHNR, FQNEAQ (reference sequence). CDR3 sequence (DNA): TGTGCCAGCAGCACCGCAGGGGGAGGCACTGAAGCTTTCTTT. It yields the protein CASSTAGGGTEAFF.

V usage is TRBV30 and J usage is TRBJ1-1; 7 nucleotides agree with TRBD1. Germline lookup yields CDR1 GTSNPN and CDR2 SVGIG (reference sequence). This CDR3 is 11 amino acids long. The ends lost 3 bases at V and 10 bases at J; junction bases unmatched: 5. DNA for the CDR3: TGTGCCTGGAGGCAGGGGGTAACAGCTTTCTTT. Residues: CAWRQGVTAFF.